The rows below give T cell receptor beta chains drawn from one sample of a study of blood T cells in healthy people across ages. TCRdb re-called the 5' RACE reads with MiXCR, one entry per CDR3 protein. The sample includes roughly 1.4 million distinct CDR3 sequences, approximately 59% of them seen just once. Material: blood. These TCRs come from a man aged 18 to 29 in good health. Both conserved end residues are part of each CDR3. Fields, in order: CDR3 length, J gene, V gene, CDR3 protein.

cdr3_length: 14; j_call: TRBJ2-3; v_call: TRBV5-1; cdr3_aa: CASSSNTATDTQYF
cdr3_length: 13; j_call: TRBJ2-3; v_call: TRBV2; cdr3_aa: CASSGGQTDTQYF
cdr3_length: 14; j_call: TRBJ1-2; v_call: TRBV4-1; cdr3_aa: CASSQAGGNHGYTF
cdr3_length: 15; j_call: TRBJ2-3; v_call: TRBV6-1; cdr3_aa: CASKPTSGGGASQYF
cdr3_length: 12; j_call: TRBJ1-1; v_call: TRBV18; cdr3_aa: CASSPERTEAFF
cdr3_length: 17; j_call: TRBJ2-3; v_call: TRBV20-1; cdr3_aa: CSAPTTLAGDSTDTQYF
cdr3_length: 15; j_call: TRBJ2-3; v_call: TRBV4-2; cdr3_aa: CASSYAVAGTDTQYF
cdr3_length: 18; j_call: NA; v_call: TRBV7-2; cdr3_aa: CASSWASGMASSYNEQYF
cdr3_length: 14; j_call: TRBJ2-3; v_call: TRBV10-2; cdr3_aa: CASSEVSVGGTQYF
cdr3_length: 14; j_call: TRBJ2-1; v_call: TRBV20-1; cdr3_aa: CSATGTGLGYEQFF
cdr3_length: 15; j_call: TRBJ2-7; v_call: TRBV11-2; cdr3_aa: CASSLRSGGNAEQYF
cdr3_length: 15; j_call: TRBJ2-3; v_call: TRBV6-5; cdr3_aa: CASSYRGSDTDTQYF
cdr3_length: 15; j_call: TRBJ2-6; v_call: TRBV28; cdr3_aa: CASKGLGSGANVLTF
cdr3_length: 17; j_call: TRBJ2-3; v_call: TRBV18; cdr3_aa: CASSAGSGSQGTDTQYF
cdr3_length: 12; j_call: TRBJ1-2; v_call: TRBV28; cdr3_aa: CASSFRRGGYTF
cdr3_length: 16; j_call: TRBJ2-1; v_call: TRBV7-2; cdr3_aa: CASSFVWDRLYNEQFF
cdr3_length: 15; j_call: TRBJ2-5; v_call: TRBV15; cdr3_aa: CATSRGIGLEETQYF
cdr3_length: 14; j_call: TRBJ2-7; v_call: TRBV15; cdr3_aa: CATAPGPQRYEQYF
cdr3_length: 15; j_call: TRBJ2-7; v_call: TRBV28; cdr3_aa: CASSPDPVGTYEQYF
cdr3_length: 16; j_call: TRBJ2-3; v_call: TRBV4-1; cdr3_aa: CASSQDPQGVADTQYF
cdr3_length: 11; j_call: TRBJ2-1; v_call: TRBV20-1; cdr3_aa: CSATEHNEQFF
cdr3_length: 11; j_call: TRBJ2-3; v_call: TRBV20-1; cdr3_aa: CSFSGTDTQYF
cdr3_length: 15; j_call: TRBJ2-1; v_call: TRBV29-1; cdr3_aa: CSVEDPGLAQNEQFF
cdr3_length: 16; j_call: TRBJ2-1; v_call: TRBV4-1; cdr3_aa: CASSHRVASTYNEQFF
cdr3_length: 14; j_call: TRBJ2-7; v_call: TRBV6-2/TRBV6-3; cdr3_aa: CASSFGQGPYEQYF
cdr3_length: 13; j_call: TRBJ2-7; v_call: TRBV7-9; cdr3_aa: CASSVGALYEQYF
cdr3_length: 14; j_call: TRBJ2-7; v_call: TRBV25-1; cdr3_aa: CASSEGGSWDEQYF
cdr3_length: 14; j_call: TRBJ2-4; v_call: TRBV20-1; cdr3_aa: CSAPPPIAKNIQYF
cdr3_length: 13; j_call: TRBJ2-3; v_call: TRBV6-1; cdr3_aa: CASMVRITDTQYF
cdr3_length: 12; j_call: TRBJ1-2; v_call: TRBV6-1; cdr3_aa: CACRVLPYGYTF
cdr3_length: 13; j_call: TRBJ2-7; v_call: TRBV3-1; cdr3_aa: CASSQQDGYEQYF
cdr3_length: 14; j_call: TRBJ2-1; v_call: TRBV5-1; cdr3_aa: CASSSLQGANEQFF
cdr3_length: 12; j_call: TRBJ2-7; v_call: TRBV6-1; cdr3_aa: CASRGGSYEQYF
cdr3_length: 17; j_call: TRBJ2-5; v_call: TRBV20-1; cdr3_aa: CSASLGLAGPLQETQYF